These 17 T cell receptor beta chains share one sample of origin, sequenced in a study of T cells in Graves' hyperthyroidism and ophthalmopathy. Researchers amplified the TCR beta CDR3 regions from RNA transcripts. Using the HTBI primer set, a first-round RT-PCR was run on the TCR CDR3. TCRdb re-called the multiplex PCR reads with MiXCR, one entry per CDR3 protein. The data hold 480,000 or so distinct CDR3 sequences, with 40% to 50% observed a single time. Sequencing input: peripheral blood or thyroid tissue (not recorded which). The source is an adult woman with Graves' disease, either hyperthyroidism or ophthalmopathy (not recorded which).

In the case of this clonotype: A much larger clone differs by one base, so this may be a read error. The chain has TRBV12-3 or TRBV12-4 and TRBJ2-7; D may be TRBD2 (5 bases). This CDR3 has 12 residues. V dropped 6 bases and J dropped 7 bases, with 13 bases sitting between them. The CDR3: CASRSEGYEQYF. The CDR3, as DNA: TGTGCCAGCAGATCCGAGGGTTATGAGCAGTACTTC.

This clonotype was seen a few times. The chain couples TRBV2 to TRBJ2-5; D gene unclear. This CDR3 is built from 14 residues. The V and J ends lost 6 bases and 0 bases respectively, with 11 bases between them. The germline gives CDR1 SNHLY, CDR2 FYNNEI. Written as DNA, the CDR3 is TGTGCCAGCAGCTCAGGCAGGTACCAAGAGACCCAGTACTTC. It codes for CASSSGRYQETQYF.

The sample holds many counts of this clonotype. The chain recombines TRBV14 with TRBJ1-3, with 7 bases fitting TRBD1. The V gene end was trimmed by 0 bases and the J gene end by 0 bases; junction bases not matched to a gene: 8. This CDR3 contains 18 residues. Per germline, CDR1 SGHDN and CDR2 FVKESK. CDR3 DNA: TGTGCCAGCAGCCAAGACTGGGAACAGGGGAGCTCTGGAAACACCATATATTTT. Translated, it gives CASSQDWEQGSSGNTIYF.

This clonotype was seen ten or more times. The chain couples TRBV7-9 to TRBJ1-2; TRBD1 matches 7 bases. V gave up 6 bases and J gave up 5 bases; unmatched junction bases: 6. The CDR3 is 13 amino acids. Germline V gene data show CDR1 as SEHNR and CDR2 as FQNEAQ (reference sequence). CDR3 in amino acids: CASSRQGGYGYTF. In nucleotides, the CDR3 is TGTGCCAGCAGTCGACAGGGAGGATATGGCTACACCTTC.

This clonotype turned up a few times. This chain uses TRBV29-1 with TRBJ1-5, with D possibly being TRBD1 (5 bases). Trimming shortened V by 4 bases and J by 6 bases, and 10 bases separated the two germline ends. CDR3 length: 12 residues. Germline values: CDR1 SQVTM, CDR2 ANQGSEA. CDR3 sequence reads: CSVGRVGQPQHF. DNA for the CDR3: TGCAGCGTTGGCAGGGTTGGTCAGCCCCAGCATTTT.

The V call is TRBV19, the J call TRBJ2-2; tentative D call: TRBD1 (6 bases). CDR1 is LNHDA, CDR2 SQIVND, per germline (reference sequence). V dropped 1 base and J dropped 8 bases, with 11 bases sitting between them. The CDR3 has 14 residues. Here the CDR3 reads CASSIGPGTGELFF. CDR3 DNA: TGTGCCAGTAGTATAGGACCTGGGACAGGGGAGCTGTTTTTT.

This clonotype was seen ten or more times. One base away lies a much larger clone, so this may be a sequencing read error. The chain uses TRBV7-2 and TRBJ1-1; no definite D call. Germline V gives CDR1 SGHTA, CDR2 FQGNSA. V was cut by 2 bases and J by 4 bases, with 8 bases left in between. There are 13 residues in the CDR3. For the CDR3, the DNA is TGTGCCAGCAGCTTAAGTGTGGGCACTGAAGCTTTCTTT. Translated: CASSLSVGTEAFF.

The chain carries TRBV10-3 and TRBJ2-5; the D gene is possibly TRBD1 (6 bases). The CDR3 loop spans 12 amino acids. The germline V gene has CDR1 ENHRY and CDR2 SYGVKD. Trimming pared 10 bases from V and 4 bases from J, leaving 13 bases between. Here the CDR3 DNA reads TGTGCCAGCAAGGGGGATGGAGAGACCCAGTACTTC. Protein sequence: CASKGDGETQYF.

This clonotype has only a few counts. The chain employs TRBV20-1 and TRBJ2-7; TRBD1 matches 9 bases. Per the germline V gene, CDR1 is DFQATT and CDR2 is SNEGSKA (reference sequence). The trim removed 3 bases at V and 0 bases at J, leaving 18 bases unmatched. This CDR3 is 19 amino acids long. The CDR3 reads CSARPLPGQGRTSSYEQYF. CDR3 DNA sequence: TGCAGTGCTAGGCCTCTACCGGGACAGGGACGTACTAGCTCCTACGAGCAGTACTTC.

This clonotype has just a few counts. V gene TRBV7-9 combines with J gene TRBJ2-7, with D tentatively TRBD1 (6 bases). There are 16 residues in the CDR3. From germline, CDR1 is SEHNR and CDR2 FQNEAQ (reference sequence). Trimming removed 3 bases from V and 4 bases from J, with 19 bases in between. The CDR3 protein is CASSFGDGQSTYEQYF. Written as DNA, the CDR3 is TGTGCCAGCAGCTTTGGCGATGGACAGTCAACTTACGAGCAGTACTTC.

This clonotype was counted only a few times. The chain employs TRBV7-2 and TRBJ2-5, with D unclear. Looked up from germline, CDR1 is SGHTA and CDR2 is FQGNSA. V lost 2 bases and J 4 bases, leaving 8 bases between the germline ends. The CDR3 length is 13 residues. The CDR3 region is CASSLFSAETQYF. In nucleotides, the CDR3 is TGTGCCAGCAGCTTATTCAGTGCAGAGACCCAGTACTTC.

The chain carries TRBV6-2 or TRBV6-3 and TRBJ2-5; D is unresolved. Germline V gene data show CDR1 as MNHEY and CDR2 as SVGEGT. CDR3 size: 13 residues. V dropped 6 bases and J dropped 2 bases, with 10 bases sitting between them. The CDR3, as DNA: TGTGCCAGCAGCCCCGACCCTCAAGAGACCCAGTACTTC. Translation: CASSPDPQETQYF.

This clonotype was seen many times. The J gene is TRBJ2-2, the V gene TRBV5-1; 7 bases agree with TRBD1. With 4 bases clipped from V and 5 bases from J, the junction kept 5 bases outside the gene matches. Germline-derived CDR1 and CDR2 are SGHRS and YFSETQ. The CDR3 spans 14 residues. The CDR3 bases are TGCGCCAGCAGCCAGGGACAGACGACCGGGGAGCTGTTTTTT. As protein: CASSQGQTTGELFF.

This rearrangement joins TRBV7-2 to TRBJ2-5; weak D call: TRBD1 (5 bases). CDR3 length equals 15 residues. The V and J ends lost 5 bases and 5 bases respectively, with 18 bases between them. Germline assignment: CDR1 SGHTA and CDR2 FQGNSA. The CDR3 DNA reads TGTGCCAGCAGCCTAACCCAGGGTCTCCAGGAGACCCAGTACTTC. The encoded protein is CASSLTQGLQETQYF.

About this clonotype itself: A read error may explain this, as a much larger clone is one base away. The V and J genes are TRBV6-5 and TRBJ1-1, with D hard to call. Germline CDR1 is MNHEY and CDR2 is SVGAGI. This CDR3 has 14 amino acids. With 4 bases removed from V and 0 bases from J, the gap between germline ends came to 9 bases. The CDR3 spells CASSLLGMNTEAFF. CDR3 bases: TGTGCCAGCAGTTTACTCGGCATGAACACTGAAGCTTTCTTT.

The chain links TRBV7-9 to TRBJ1-4; 8 bases fit TRBD1. Trimming at V came to 7 bases and at J to 6 bases, leaving 7 bases not matched to a gene. Germline V lookup: CDR1 SEHNR, CDR2 FQNEAQ (reference sequence). The length of the CDR3 is 14 residues. CDR3 nucleotides: TGTGCCAGCATAGCCAGGGGGCTTGATGAAAAACTGTTTTTT. It translates to CASIARGLDEKLFF. Full variable domain (missing parts from reference TRBV7-9 and TRBJ1-4): DTGVSQNPRHKITKRGQNVTFRCDPISEHNRLYWYRQTLGQGPEFLTYFQNEAQLEKSRLLSDRFSAERPKGSFSTLEIQRTEQGDSAMYLCASIARGLDEKLFFGSGTQLSVL.

At least ten counts were recorded for this clonotype. V gene TRBV2 combines with J gene TRBJ2-2; 8 positions agree with TRBD2. With V trimmed by 6 bases and J by 6 bases, 6 bases remained unmatched. This CDR3 has 14 residues. CDR1 and CDR2 from the germline V gene are SNHLY and FYNNEI. This chain's CDR3 is CASRRAGAPGELFF. Written as DNA, the CDR3 is TGTGCCAGCAGGAGAGCGGGAGCCCCCGGGGAGCTGTTTTTT.